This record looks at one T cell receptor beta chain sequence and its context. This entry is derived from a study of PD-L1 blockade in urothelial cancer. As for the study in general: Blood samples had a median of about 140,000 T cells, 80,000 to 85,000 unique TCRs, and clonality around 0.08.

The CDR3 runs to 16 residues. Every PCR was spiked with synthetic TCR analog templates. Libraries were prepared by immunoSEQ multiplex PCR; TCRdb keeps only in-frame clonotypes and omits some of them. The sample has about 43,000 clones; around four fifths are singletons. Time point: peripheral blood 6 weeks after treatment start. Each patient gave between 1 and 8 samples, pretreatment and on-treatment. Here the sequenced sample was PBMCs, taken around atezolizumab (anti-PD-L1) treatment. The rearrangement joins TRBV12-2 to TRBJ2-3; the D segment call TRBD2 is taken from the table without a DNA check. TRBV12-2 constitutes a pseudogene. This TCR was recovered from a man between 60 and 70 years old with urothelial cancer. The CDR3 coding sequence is TGTGCAAGTCGCTTAGGGGCCAGCGGCTTCACAGATACGCAGTATTTT. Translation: CASRLGASGFTDTQYF.